The 17 T cell receptor beta chains given below trace back to one sample, sequenced in a study of blood T cell repertoires in COVID-19. Generated by immunoSEQ multiplex PCR, the TCRdb table keeps only in-frame clones and is missing some. The table has about 210,000 clones, around three quarters seen once; the top ten hold 7.2%. The sample consisted of peripheral blood. These receptors were obtained from a woman aged 65 to 85 with acute or convalescent COVID-19.

This chain connects TRBV11-2 to TRBJ2-5, with a possible D match to TRBD2 (7 bases). Trimming cost V 5 bases and J 4 bases, with 14 bases left between them. This CDR3 spans 14 amino acids. CDR1 SGHAT and CDR2 FQNNGV come from the germline V gene. CDR3 amino acids: CASSAQGGGETQYF. CDR3 coding DNA: TGTGCCAGCAGCGCACAGGGAGGGGGAGAGACCCAGTACTTC. Based on the CDR3 plus reference TRBV11-2 and TRBJ2-5, the full variable domain is EAGVAQSPRYKIIEKRQSVAFWCNPISGHATLYWYQQILGQGPKLLIQFQNNGVVDDSQLPKDRFSAERLKGVDSTLKIQPAKLEDSAVYLCASSAQGGGETQYFGPGTRLLVL.

The CDR3 here is CASMQGNTGELFF. For the CDR3, the DNA is TGTGCCAGCATGCAGGGGAACACCGGGGAGCTGTTTTTT. The rearrangement links TRBV12-3 or TRBV12-4 to TRBJ2-2; possibly TRBD1 for D (5 bases). This CDR3 is built from 13 residues. V was shortened by 7 bases and J by 1 base, with 7 bases between the two germline ends.

This clone appeared a single time. Here the CDR3 reads CASSPYSGGGTYNEQFF. The CDR3 DNA sequence: TGTGCCAGCTCTCCTTATAGCGGGGGAGGCACCTACAATGAGCAGTTCTTC. The gene calls are TRBV18 and TRBJ2-1; 9 bases match TRBD2. The V and J ends lost 6 bases and 2 bases, in that order; junction bases with no gene match: 11. Germline CDR1 KGHSH, CDR2 LQKENI. The CDR3 has 17 amino acids.

This chain joins TRBV25-1 and TRBJ2-3; D not certain. Deletions cut 1 base from V and 2 bases from J, with 10 bases between. From germline, CDR1 is MGHDK and CDR2 SYGVNS. This CDR3 has 15 amino acids. CDR3 in DNA: TGTGCCAGCAGTGAATTGGCTGCCATCACAGATACGCAGTATTTT. It is translated as CASSELAAITDTQYF.

The chain is built from TRBV6-5 and TRBJ2-3, with TRBD2 identical over 7 bases. CDR1 is MNHEY and CDR2 is SVGAGI in the germline V gene. The CDR3 is 14 residues long. The ends lost 6 bases at V and 1 base at J; junction bases unmatched: 4. The CDR3 sequence is CASSGGSGTDTQYF. CDR3 nucleotides: TGTGCCAGCAGCGGGGGGAGTGGCACAGATACGCAGTATTTT.

The rearrangement joins TRBV19 to TRBJ2-5; the match to TRBD1 covers 8 bases. The J segment lost 6 bases and the V segment lost 5 bases, leaving 8 bases of the junction unmatched. The CDR3 extends over 14 amino acids. Germline-derived CDR1 and CDR2 are LNHDA and SQIVND (reference sequence). CDR3 protein: CASSEQGETKTQYF. CDR3 bases: TGTGCCAGTAGTGAACAGGGGGAAACGAAGACCCAGTACTTC.

The J gene is TRBJ1-1, the V gene TRBV7-2; D is unresolved. The CDR3 has 13 amino acids. In germline, CDR1 is SGHTA, CDR2 FQGNSA. V dropped 1 base and J dropped 7 bases, with 10 bases sitting between them. The CDR3 DNA follows: TGTGCCAGCAGCTTAGAGTCCAGATATGAAGCTTTCTTT. Translation gives CASSLESRYEAFF.

This chain uses TRBV6-5 with TRBJ2-2; D is perhaps TRBD1 (6 bases). CDR3 size: 16 residues. Trimming left V 2 bases short and J 6 bases short, with 16 bases between. The germline gives CDR1 MNHEY, CDR2 SVGAGI. CDR3 sequence (DNA): TGTGCCAGCAGTTACCGCGGCACAGGGTTCGCCGGGGAGCTGTTTTTT. Translated, it gives CASSYRGTGFAGELFF.

This clone was recorded many times. The genes are TRBV6-2 or TRBV6-3 and TRBJ1-6; TRBD1 matches 7 bases. The trim removed 6 bases at V and 7 bases at J, leaving 6 bases unmatched. Germline lookup yields CDR1 MNHEY and CDR2 SVGEGT. The CDR3 covers 14 residues. CDR3 amino acids: CASSRDSWNSPLHF. CDR3 in DNA: TGTGCCAGCAGCCGGGACAGCTGGAATTCACCCCTCCACTTT.

The chain recombines TRBV29-1 with TRBJ1-2, with D maybe TRBD1 (5 bases). In germline, CDR1 is SQVTM, CDR2 ANQGSEA. The CDR3 extends over 14 amino acids. Trimming cost V 6 bases and J 8 bases, with 22 bases left between them. The CDR3 bases are TGCAGCGTGGGCGGGGGAGGCCAACGAGGGGGCTACACCTTC. Translation: CSVGGGGQRGGYTF.

This chain links TRBV2 with TRBJ1-1, with D tentatively TRBD1 (6 bases). Looked up from germline, CDR1 is SNHLY and CDR2 is FYNNEI. V lost 6 bases to trimming and J lost 1 base, with 12 bases between them. The length of the CDR3 is 14 residues. For the CDR3, the DNA is TGTGCCAGCAGACAGGGAAAGGCGAACACTGAAGCTTTCTTT. Translated, it gives CASRQGKANTEAFF.

This sequence joins TRBV2 and TRBJ2-5, with 12 bases aligning to TRBD2. Per germline, CDR1 SNHLY and CDR2 FYNNEI. This CDR3 contains 15 residues. After removal of 4 bases from V and 3 bases from J, the junction contained 3 bases not matched to a gene. CDR3 sequence reads: CASSGGLAGKETQYF. CDR3 bases: TGTGCCAGCAGTGGTGGACTAGCGGGGAAAGAGACCCAGTACTTC.

The chain employs TRBV30 and TRBJ1-1; 7 bases agree with TRBD1. The V segment lost 2 bases and the J segment 7 bases; nucleotides outside the gene matches: 7. Germline V gene lookup returns CDR1 GTSNPN and CDR2 SVGIG (reference sequence). The CDR3 spans 13 residues. CDR3 DNA sequence: TGTGCCTGGAGTCGTGTGACAGGGCTTGAAGCTTTCTTT. This codes for CAWSRVTGLEAFF. The full variable domain, its missing parts supplied by reference TRBV30 and TRBJ1-1, is SQTIHQWPATLVQPVGSPLSLECTVEGTSNPNLYWYRQAAGRGLQLLFYSVGIGQISSEVPQNLSASRPQDRQFILSSKKLLLSDSGFYLCAWSRVTGLEAFFGQGTRLTVV.

CDR3 protein: CAISDSVAELTDTQYF. The CDR3 bases are TGTGCCATCAGTGATTCTGTAGCAGAGCTCACAGATACGCAGTATTTT. J is TRBJ2-3 and V is TRBV10-3; no clear D gene. Germline V gives CDR1 ENHRY, CDR2 SYGVKD. This CDR3 spans 16 amino acids. V lost 3 bases and J 2 bases, leaving 15 bases between the germline ends.

The chain is built from TRBV4-3 and TRBJ2-1; D is undetermined. The V end was cut by 4 bases, the J end by 1 base, with 11 bases between. The CDR3 is 15 amino acids. Per germline, CDR1 LGHNA and CDR2 YSLEER. CDR3 DNA: TGCGCCAGCAGCCGCCAGGTGGTGTCCTACAATGAGCAGTTCTTC. It yields the protein CASSRQVVSYNEQFF.

The rearrangement joins TRBV6-2 or TRBV6-3 to TRBJ2-3; unclear D gene. Germline values: CDR1 MNHEY, CDR2 SVGEGT. Trimming shortened V by 4 bases and J by 4 bases, and 9 bases separated the two germline ends. The length of the CDR3 is 13 residues. CDR3: CASSFLVADTQYF. The CDR3 DNA sequence: TGTGCCAGCAGTTTTTTAGTGGCAGATACGCAGTATTTT.

This sequence joins TRBV6-1 and TRBJ2-2; TRBD1 agrees at 7 bases. CDR1 and CDR2 from the germline V gene are MNHNS and SASEGT. This CDR3 is built from 15 residues. Trimming removed 3 bases from V and 0 bases from J; junction bases left unmatched: 1. The CDR3: CASSEGTANTGELFF. DNA of the CDR3: TGTGCCAGCAGTGAGGGGACAGCGAACACCGGGGAGCTGTTTTTT.